This TCR beta chain was sequenced during a study of blood T cell repertoires in COVID-19 (dated by TCRdb to about 2020). Looking at the study overall: Samples from collaborators originated in the United States, Italy and Spain and spanned both the acute and convalescent phases of COVID-19. Nearly every sample came with metadata listing a de-identified subject ID, COVID-19 status, age in years and sex. Deeply sampled blood TCRbeta repertoires from subjects exposed to, actively infected with, or recovered from COVID-19 were included in the dataset. Where available, HLA class I and class II types were obtained from metadata supplied by the sample provider rather than from assay-based typing. The repertoires were released in a freely available public database intended as a resource for research on the immune response to SARS-CoV-2. The samples were drawn from two sources: the first 160 participants of the ongoing ImmuneRACE study, and 950 to 1,500 subjects contributed by 6 global collaborators. The prospective study material was composed of cDNA or gDNA derived from T cells, B-cell-depleted T cells, or PBMCs.

About this clone itself: The target of this receptor is not known. No base qualities exist here, and no much larger clone lies one base off it.

Enrolling through a virtual design, the prospective study's participants ranged in age from roughly 18 to 89 years and lived across around 25 United States geographic areas. In the prospective study, participants were assigned to cohorts based on the clinical history participants reported in a screening survey and a study questionnaire. Mobile phlebotomists in the prospective study collected whole blood, serum and a nasopharyngeal or oropharyngeal swab from every participant. Prospective study participants could optionally give additional blood draws and questionnaires over an approximately 2-month period. Prospective study blood samples were shipped either frozen or at room temperature before DNA extraction. Trimming removed 6 bases from V and 6 bases from J; the gene matches leave 7 bases unexplained. The CDR3 numbers 15 residues from cysteine through phenylalanine. The CDR3 DNA has 45 bases and is translated from base 1. The CDR1 and CDR2 encoded by the germline V gene are SNHLY and FYNNEI.

TCRbeta CDR3 regions were amplified from genomic DNA by means of the immunoSEQ Assay, a bias-controlled multiplex PCR. As for the original processing: The number of nucleated cells in each sample was estimated by amplification of reference gene primers within the assay. To quantify the absolute abundance of each unique TCRbeta CDR3 rearrangement, sequence reads were collapsed and filtered. For each sample, productive Simpson clonality was calculated as the square root of Simpson's diversity index across productive rearrangements. TCRdb holds this immuneACCESS table with in-frame rearrangements only. Some clones are missing; in checked studies, unresolved V genes explain under half, and the rest has no known cause. V, J and clone size reflect that table, while D and trimming were determined from the DNA. The table for this sample lists more than 200,000 clones; around 82% of them were counted only once. The ten largest make up 7% to 8.5% of the sample.

What the research found in general, with its limitations: The quantity of clinical and demographic metadata differed by source and by participant and was supplied without curation.

What was sequenced was PBMCs or T cells enriched from blood (not recorded which). The sequence links TRBV2 to TRBJ2-4; 11 bases in the junction line up with TRBD1. The clonotype originates from a woman aged 40 to 49 with acute COVID-19. The nucleotide sequence is given as TGTGCCAGCAGGAGGACAGGGGGCGATTTAAACATTCAGTACTTC. This translates into CASRRTGGDLNIQYF.